The 19 T cell receptor beta chains below were found in one sample sequenced in a study of shared clonotypes between healthy human individuals. The naive CD8 population came from CD45RO-negative cells selected for CCR7, without terminally differentiated effector memory CD45RA+ cells. Repertoires were generated with immunoSEQ multiplex PCR, while TCRdb's copy carries only in-frame clones and drops some. The table has around 2,000,000 clones, approximately 95% seen once. Sequencing input: naive CD8+ T cells sorted from blood. Receptors were obtained from a man between 18 and 29 years old in good health.

The CDR3 reads CASSGAGTGGYEQYF. The CDR3 region has the DNA TGTGCCAGCAGTGGGGCTGGGACAGGAGGCTACGAGCAGTACTTC. This chain uses TRBV27 with TRBJ2-7; TRBD1 aligns across 8 bases. Germline CDR1 MNHEY, CDR2 SMNVEV (reference sequence). This CDR3 comprises 15 residues. Trimming cost V 5 bases and J 3 bases; bases outside gene matches: 9.

Regarding this clone: At the DNA level, this CDR3 is encoded by other sequences in the same sample as well. This rearrangement joins TRBV6-5 to TRBJ2-7; D uncertain. This CDR3 has 13 amino acids. Trimming removed 2 bases at V and 0 bases at J, with 5 bases between. Germline V gene sequence: CDR1 MNHEY, CDR2 SVGAGI. The CDR3 coding sequence is TGTGCCAGCAGTTACGCGGTCTCCTACGAGCAGTACTTC. Its translation is CASSYAVSYEQYF.

The chain employs TRBV28 and TRBJ1-5, with 9 nucleotides matching TRBD1. J gave up 0 bases and V 5 bases, and 11 bases lay outside the gene matches. The CDR3 extends over 18 amino acids. Germline values: CDR1 MDHEN, CDR2 SYDVKM. CDR3 DNA sequence: TGTGCCAGCAGTCCCGGGACAGGGCTCTTTAGTAGCAATCAGCCCCAGCATTTT. Protein product: CASSPGTGLFSSNQPQHF.

The chain has TRBV27 and TRBJ2-1, with 11 nucleotides matching TRBD2. Germline V gene data show CDR1 as MNHEY and CDR2 as SMNVEV (reference sequence). The V and J ends lost 2 bases and 8 bases, in that order; junction bases with no gene match: 5. The CDR3 is made up of 15 amino acids. The CDR3 DNA is TGTGCCAGCAGTTTAATTAGCGGGAGGGTCGATGAGCAGTTCTTC. Its translation is CASSLISGRVDEQFF.

The chain couples TRBV2 to TRBJ1-4; no firm D call. The CDR3 has 13 amino acids. The ends were cut back, 2 bases at V and 4 bases at J, with 5 bases in the middle. Per germline, CDR1 SNHLY and CDR2 FYNNEI. CDR3 sequence (DNA): TGTGCCAGCAGTGAATACGTTAATGAAAAACTGTTTTTT. Protein sequence: CASSEYVNEKLFF.

DNA for the CDR3: TGTGCCAGCATCGCCGGGTCCAACACTGAAGCTTTCTTT. Protein product: CASIAGSNTEAFF. V and J are TRBV5-4 and TRBJ1-1; D is unresolved. CDR1 and CDR2 (germline): SGHNT, YYREEE (reference sequence). The CDR3 is 13 amino acids. Between the trimmed V and J ends, which lost 6 bases and 2 bases, there was a span of 11 bases.

The V and J genes are TRBV9 and TRBJ2-2; tentative D call: TRBD1 (6 bases). The germline V and J ends were trimmed by 0 bases and 7 bases, with 13 bases remaining between them. Germline-derived CDR1 and CDR2 are SGDLS and YYNGEE. The length of the CDR3 is 15 residues. In nucleotides, the CDR3 is TGTGCCAGCAGCGTAGGGGGGACACCGAACGGGGAGCTGTTTTTT. It codes for CASSVGGTPNGELFF.

J is TRBJ1-2 and V is TRBV5-4; 8 nucleotides match TRBD1. The CDR3 runs 13 residues. CDR1 SGHNT and CDR2 YYREEE come from the germline V gene (reference sequence). The ends lost 2 bases at V and 7 bases at J; junction bases unmatched: 4. The CDR3 spells CASSFSGGAGYTF. DNA of the CDR3: TGTGCCAGCAGCTTCTCAGGGGGCGCTGGCTACACCTTC.

V is TRBV4-1 and J is TRBJ1-5, with D hard to call. CDR1 and CDR2 (germline): MGHRA, YSYEKL. Trimming took 3 bases from V and 0 from J, leaving 6 bases between them. The CDR3 totals 14 residues. The CDR3 bases are TGCGCCAGCAGCCAGCAGTATAGCAATCAGCCCCAGCATTTT. Its protein is CASSQQYSNQPQHF.

CDR3 nucleotide sequence: TGCGCCAGCAGCCAAGATCGCATGAACAATGAGCAGTTCTTC. Protein product: CASSQDRMNNEQFF. This chain connects TRBV4-3 to TRBJ2-1, with D hard to call. Germline-derived CDR1 and CDR2 are LGHNA and YSLEER. The CDR3 length is 14 residues. Trimming cost V 0 bases and J 5 bases, with 8 bases left between them.

This chain uses TRBV2 with TRBJ2-7, with D unresolved. This CDR3 comprises 12 residues. Germline assignment: CDR1 SNHLY and CDR2 FYNNEI. Trimming stripped 10 bases from V and 2 bases from J, with 12 bases between. CDR3 nucleotides: TGTGCCATGATGGACGGGCCCTACGAGCAGTACTTC. Translated, it gives CAMMDGPYEQYF.

V and J are TRBV6-5 and TRBJ2-7; 8 bases are shared with TRBD2. Germline V lookup: CDR1 MNHEY, CDR2 SVGAGI. The junction had 8 bases not matched to a gene; V was cut back by 0 bases and J by 4 bases. This CDR3 has 16 residues. This CDR3 reads CASSYSGGAGVYEQYF. CDR3 nucleotide sequence: TGTGCCAGCAGTTACTCGGGTGGAGCGGGGGTATACGAGCAGTACTTC.

This clone was counted a single time. One junction end disagrees with the germline gene, perhaps due to a read error. This chain links TRBV7-9 with TRBJ2-3, with 7 bases lining up with TRBD1. The germline CDR1 and CDR2 sequences are SEHNR and FQNEAQ (reference sequence). This CDR3 comprises 14 residues. In nucleotides, the CDR3 is TGTGCCAGCAGAGCCCCTTTATTTCATGGGGGCAGGGGGTTT. It is translated as CASRAPLFHGGRGF.

The chain recombines TRBV6-5 with TRBJ2-7; 7 positions match TRBD2. There are 13 residues in the CDR3. The germline gives CDR1 MNHEY, CDR2 SVGAGI. Trimming took 6 bases from V and 2 from J; bases not matched to a gene: 4. The CDR3 region has the DNA TGTGCCAGCAGGAGACTAGCCGCCTACGAGCAGTACTTC. This codes for CASRRLAAYEQYF.

V is TRBV9 and J is TRBJ1-2; a possible D gene is TRBD1 (5 bases). CDR3 length: 13 amino acids. V gave up 4 bases and J gave up 6 bases, with 13 bases separating them. Looked up from germline, CDR1 is SGDLS and CDR2 is YYNGEE. The chain's CDR3 is CASSTPWGDGYTF. The CDR3 DNA follows: TGTGCCAGCAGCACACCCTGGGGGGATGGCTACACCTTC.

The chain joins TRBV7-6 to TRBJ1-5; 9 bases are a match to TRBD1. The CDR3 totals 15 residues. Unmatched junction bases numbered 7, after V lost 3 bases and J lost 7 bases. Germline V CDR1 and CDR2: SGHVS, FNYEAQ. In nucleotides, the CDR3 is TGTGCCAGCAGCTTGGGACAGGGCTTTACCCAGCCCCAGCATTTT. Its protein is CASSLGQGFTQPQHF.

The V call is TRBV5-6, the J call TRBJ2-7; 9 bases align to TRBD2. Germline V gene lookup returns CDR1 SGHDT and CDR2 YYEEEE. V gave up 5 bases and J gave up 4 bases; unmatched junction bases: 13. The CDR3 runs 16 residues. As DNA, the CDR3 is TGTGCCAGCAGTCTTGGTGGCCTAGCGGGAAGGTACGAGCAGTACTTC. Protein sequence: CASSLGGLAGRYEQYF.

The rearrangement uses TRBV18 and TRBJ2-1; D is ambiguous. V was cut by 3 bases and J by 8 bases, with 17 bases left in between. The germline V gene encodes CDR1 KGHSH and CDR2 LQKENI. CDR3 size: 15 residues. The CDR3 region has the DNA TGTGCCAGCTCACCTTTCGACCCATCCCCACATGAGCAGTTCTTC. Protein: CASSPFDPSPHEQFF.

The chain recombines TRBV4-2 with TRBJ2-7; TRBD1 agrees at 7 bases. This CDR3 comprises 14 residues. V dropped 1 base and J dropped 2; count of bases not matched to a gene: 2. Germline CDR1 reads LGHNA; CDR2 reads YNFKEQ. CDR3: CASSQVGTAYEQYF. CDR3 bases: TGTGCCAGCAGCCAAGTCGGGACAGCCTACGAGCAGTACTTC.